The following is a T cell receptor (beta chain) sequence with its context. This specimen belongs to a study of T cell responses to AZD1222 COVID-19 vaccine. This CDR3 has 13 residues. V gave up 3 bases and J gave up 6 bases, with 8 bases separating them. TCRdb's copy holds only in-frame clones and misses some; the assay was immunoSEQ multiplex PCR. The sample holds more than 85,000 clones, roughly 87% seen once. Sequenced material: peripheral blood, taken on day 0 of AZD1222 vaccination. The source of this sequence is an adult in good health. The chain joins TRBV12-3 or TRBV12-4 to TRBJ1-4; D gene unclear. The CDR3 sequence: CASSFGYDEKLFF. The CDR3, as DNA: TGTGCCAGCAGTTTCGGCTACGATGAAAAACTGTTTTTT.